A single sample is the source of the 23 T cell receptor beta chains below, sequenced in a study of cytomegalovirus exposure and HLA in healthy donors. With 60 Vbeta and 13 Jbeta primers, the PCR was carried out. TCRdb's table, derived via immunoSEQ multiplex PCR, lists solely in-frame clones and lacks some. The sample has about 140,000 clones, roughly three fifths seen once; the top ten hold approximately 1.8%. Sequenced material: PBMCs. The receptors here all came from a male donor in good health and CMV-seronegative.

The gene calls are TRBV10-3 and TRBJ2-1, with TRBD2 identical over 9 bases. The CDR3 length is 16 residues. Unmatched junction bases numbered 13, after V lost 6 bases and J lost 7 bases. CDR1 and CDR2 (germline): ENHRY, SYGVKD. CDR3: CAIRGSGGPKVNEQFF. The CDR3 DNA reads TGTGCCATCAGGGGCAGCGGGGGGCCCAAGGTAAATGAGCAGTTCTTC.

The chain couples TRBV7-9 to TRBJ2-2; no definite D call. This CDR3 is 15 amino acids long. CDR1 and CDR2 from the germline V gene are SEHNR and FQNEAQ (reference sequence). V gave up 3 bases and J gave up 6 bases, with 14 bases separating them. The CDR3 loop is CASSFGPRVAGELFF. The DNA for the CDR3 is TGTGCCAGCAGCTTCGGCCCCCGGGTGGCCGGGGAGCTGTTTTTT.

The rearrangement links TRBV2 to TRBJ1-2, with D perhaps TRBD1 (5 bases). The germline V gene encodes CDR1 SNHLY and CDR2 FYNNEI. The V end lost 6 bases, the J end lost 7 bases, and 15 bases lay between the germline ends. The CDR3 is made up of 13 amino acids. The CDR3: CASSARGGPGYTF. CDR3 nucleotides: TGTGCCAGCAGCGCAAGGGGAGGCCCTGGCTACACCTTC.

This chain links TRBV5-6 with TRBJ2-1, with D possibly being TRBD2 (6 bases). The CDR3 contains 14 residues. Germline V lookup: CDR1 SGHDT, CDR2 YYEEEE. V was cut by 0 bases and J by 4 bases, with 8 bases left in between. CDR3 DNA: TGTGCCAGCAGCTTGGCGGGGACTTACAATGAGCAGTTCTTC. This gives the protein CASSLAGTYNEQFF.

This chain links TRBV2 with TRBJ1-2; D unresolved. This CDR3 contains 10 residues. Germline CDR1 SNHLY, CDR2 FYNNEI. V lost 6 bases and J lost 8, with 7 bases in between. CDR3 in amino acids: CASRGPGYTF. The CDR3 nucleotides are TGTGCCAGCAGGGGCCCCGGCTACACCTTC.

The chain couples TRBV4-1 to TRBJ1-1; the match to TRBD1 covers 7 bases. Germline-derived CDR1 and CDR2 are MGHRA and YSYEKL. The CDR3 spans 14 residues. Germline trimming cut 7 bases from V and 1 base from J; bases unmatched to any gene: 6. CDR3 sequence (DNA): TGCGCCAGCACCAGGGGGGTACCGAACACTGAAGCTTTCTTT. This gives the protein CASTRGVPNTEAFF.

On this clone itself: One end of the junction fails to match germline, which may point to a read error. V gene TRBV14 combines with J gene TRBJ2-7; 8 bases agree with TRBD2. The CDR3 contains 14 residues. Germline loops: CDR1 SGHDN, CDR2 FVKESK. CDR3 sequence reads: CASSPRTSSNEQYF. The CDR3 nucleotides are TGTGCCAGCAGCCCCCGGACTAGCTCCAACGAGCAGTACTTC.

This clone was found a few times. The genes are TRBV19 and TRBJ1-1; D is uncertain. The germline V gene has CDR1 LNHDA and CDR2 SQIVND (reference sequence). The CDR3 covers 12 residues. Trimming took 6 bases from V and 4 from J, leaving 9 bases between them. The CDR3 DNA is TGTGCCAGTAGATGGGCCTCCACTGAAGCTTTCTTT. Translated: CASRWASTEAFF. The whole variable domain, remainder taken from reference TRBV19 and TRBJ1-1, is DGGITQSPKYLFRKEGQNVTLSCEQNLNHDAMYWYRQDPGQGLRLIYYSQIVNDFQKGDIAEGYSVSREKKESFPLTVTSAQKNPTAFYLCASRWASTEAFFGQGTRLTVV.

The chain employs TRBV9 and TRBJ2-4; 7 bases line up with TRBD2. V was pared by 1 base and J by 9 bases, with 10 bases of the junction left unmatched. This CDR3 comprises 15 residues. The germline V gene encodes CDR1 SGDLS and CDR2 YYNGEE. CDR3 bases: TGTGCCAGCAGCGTATCCGGGGGGTCCGGGGGCATTCAGTACTTC. Its protein product is CASSVSGGSGGIQYF.

The chain carries TRBV29-1 and TRBJ2-2, with D hard to call. The CDR3 consists of 10 residues. CDR1 and CDR2 from the germline V gene are SQVTM and ANQGSEA. V lost 5 bases to trimming and J lost 5 bases, with 3 bases between them. This chain's CDR3 is CSVSTGELFF. CDR3 nucleotides: TGCAGCGTTTCAACCGGGGAGCTGTTTTTT.

The chain recombines TRBV7-9 with TRBJ2-1, with 8 bases aligning to TRBD2. The CDR3 loop spans 15 amino acids. V dropped 4 bases and J dropped 6; count of bases not matched to a gene: 8. CDR1 and CDR2 from the germline V gene are SEHNR and FQNEAQ (reference sequence). CDR3 DNA sequence: TGTGCCAGCAGCTCCGGGGGGGCGATCGGCAATGAGCAGTTCTTC. This gives the protein CASSSGGAIGNEQFF.

The rearrangement links TRBV10-1 to TRBJ2-1; 9 bases are a match to TRBD2. The CDR3 contains 17 residues. Germline V gives CDR1 WNHNN, CDR2 SYGVQD (reference sequence). V shed 4 bases and J 4 bases; nucleotides not matched to a gene: 11. CDR3 bases: TGCGCCAGCAGTGCAAGGTTGCTAGCGGGGCCTTACAATGAGCAGTTCTTC. It yields the protein CASSARLLAGPYNEQFF.

CDR3 in DNA: TGTGCCAGCAGCCCAAGGACAGGGACTATCTATTTT. It codes for CASSPRTGTIYF. The chain recombines TRBV7-6 with TRBJ1-3; 8 bases fit TRBD1. J gave up 16 bases and V 5 bases, and 10 bases lay outside the gene matches. Germline CDR1 SGHVS, CDR2 FNYEAQ. This CDR3 has 12 amino acids.

The rearrangement uses TRBV19 and TRBJ1-5; 7 bases match TRBD1. V was clipped by 3 bases and J by 6 bases; unmatched bases: 8. CDR3 size: 15 residues. CDR1 and CDR2 from the germline V gene are LNHDA and SQIVND (reference sequence). The CDR3 DNA reads as TGTGCCAGTAGTATCTCACAGGGGTTCACTCAGCCCCAGCATTTT. Translating it yields CASSISQGFTQPQHF.

This rearrangement joins TRBV6-5 to TRBJ2-2; D might be TRBD1 (6 bases). CDR3 length: 16 residues. V was pared by 0 bases and J by 2 bases, with 10 bases between. Germline V gene lookup returns CDR1 MNHEY and CDR2 SVGAGI. The CDR3 loop reads CASSYSQGLNTGELFF. DNA of the CDR3: TGTGCCAGCAGTTACTCGCAGGGGCTCAACACCGGGGAGCTGTTTTTT.

This clone occurred a few times. The CDR3 bases are TGTGCCAGCAGTGAAGGGGTAGGGGGTATGTACCAGCCCCAGCATTTT. Encoded protein: CASSEGVGGMYQPQHF. This chain connects TRBV6-1 to TRBJ1-5, with TRBD1 as a possible D gene (6 bases). The CDR3 totals 16 residues. The germline CDR1 and CDR2 sequences are MNHNS and SASEGT. Trimming shortened V by 1 base and J by 7 bases, and 17 bases separated the two germline ends.

The chain has TRBV6-5 and TRBJ2-5; 7 bases line up with TRBD1. Unmatched junction bases numbered 2, after V lost 6 bases and J lost 4 bases. Germline CDR1 reads MNHEY; CDR2 reads SVGAGI. CDR3 length: 12 amino acids. The CDR3 loop is CASRTGSETQYF. In DNA form, the CDR3 reads TGTGCCAGCAGGACAGGGTCAGAGACCCAGTACTTC.

The chain is built from TRBV4-1 and TRBJ2-7, with 8 bases that match TRBD1. The V gene's germline CDR1 is MGHRA and CDR2 YSYEKL. CDR3 length: 14 amino acids. The junction had 0 bases not matched to a gene; V was cut back by 0 bases and J by 2 bases. The CDR3 DNA reads TGCGCCAGCAGCCAAGACAGGGGGCCCTACGAGCAGTACTTC. Translating gives CASSQDRGPYEQYF.

V and J are TRBV5-1 and TRBJ2-3; 7 bases align to TRBD2. The CDR3 consists of 15 residues. The junction had 4 bases not matched to a gene; V was cut back by 3 bases and J by 0 bases. Per germline, CDR1 SGHRS and CDR2 YFSETQ. The CDR3, as DNA: TGCGCCAGCAGCTGGAGCGGGGTGAGCACAGATACGCAGTATTTT. Protein: CASSWSGVSTDTQYF.

This sequence joins TRBV14 and TRBJ1-4, with 7 bases identical to TRBD1. V was clipped by 4 bases and J by 7 bases; unmatched bases: 3. Germline CDR1 is SGHDN and CDR2 is FVKESK. The CDR3 is 13 amino acids. CDR3: CASSPWTGEKLFF. The CDR3 bases are TGTGCCAGCAGCCCGTGGACAGGTGAAAAACTGTTTTTT.

The chain employs TRBV7-9 and TRBJ2-3, with 9 bases aligning to TRBD2. The V and J ends lost 2 bases and 2 bases, in that order; junction bases with no gene match: 2. Germline-derived CDR1 and CDR2 are SEHNR and FQNEAQ (reference sequence). The CDR3 runs 15 residues. The CDR3 reads CASSLLAGFTDTQYF. The CDR3 nucleotides read TGTGCCAGCAGCTTACTAGCGGGGTTCACAGATACGCAGTATTTT.

The genes are TRBV4-3 and TRBJ2-4; TRBD2 aligns across 7 bases. The CDR3 length is 19 residues. CDR1 and CDR2 (germline): LGHNA, YSLEER. Trimming removed 0 bases from V and 6 bases from J; junction bases left unmatched: 17. In nucleotides, the CDR3 is TGCGCCAGCAGCCAAGATTGGGGCCCAGCCGGGACGGGGGGAAACATTCAGTACTTC. Translating it yields CASSQDWGPAGTGGNIQYF.

As concerns this clone: Compared with germline, one end of the junction differs, possibly owing to a read error. The chain has TRBV7-7 and TRBJ2-7; 13 nucleotides line up with TRBD2. The CDR3 extends over 15 amino acids. Per the germline V gene, CDR1 is SSHAT and CDR2 is FNYEAQ (reference sequence). The CDR3 loop reads CASSPLAGGQYEQYF. CDR3 DNA: TGTGCTAGCAGCCCACTAGCGGGGGGGCAATACGAGCAGTACTTC.